A selection of T cell receptor beta chains follows, all from one sample in a study of T-cell memory formation after mild COVID-19. MiXCR was run by TCRdb on the 5' RACE reads, yielding one entry per CDR3 protein. Altogether fewer than 650,000 distinct CDR3 sequences are present, about a fifth being singletons, with the ten largest covering 8.4%. The material sequenced was PBMCs or a T cell subset sorted from them (not recorded which). These receptor sequences come from an adult woman who had mild COVID-19 (a few samples of this study predate the infection). Cell type and time point are not known. CDR3s include the opening cysteine and the closing phenylalanine or tryptophan. The D gene is left open where the match is weak. Part of the rows lack a size; the others show once, few, many or a class for expanded clones.

cdr3_length d_call j_call v_call clone_size cdr3_nt cdr3_aa
14 . TRBJ1-1 TRBV27 . TGTGCCAGCAGTGGCGGGGAGGGGTACACTGAAGCTTTCTTT CASSGGEGYTEAFF
13 . TRBJ1-3 TRBV30 few TGTGCCTGGAGTCGGCCGAGTGGAAACACCATATATTTT CAWSRPSGNTIYF
14 TRBD1 TRBJ2-7 TRBV11-2 . TGTGCCAGCAGCTTCGGGACAGGGGTCCGCGAGCAGTACTTC CASSFGTGVREQYF
11 . TRBJ2-7 TRBV29-1 . TGCAGCGTTGGGGGCGGCTACGAGCAGTACTTC CSVGGGYEQYF
14 . TRBJ1-2 TRBV6-5 few TGTGCCAGCAGTTACTCTGGGAGTGGCGGTGGCTACACCTTC CASSYSGSGGGYTF
11 TRBD1 TRBJ1-1 TRBV7-9 few TGTGCCAGCTCAGGGGGCAGTGAAGCTTTCTTT CASSGGSEAFF
16 TRBD1 TRBJ1-5 TRBV27 few TGTGCCAGCAGGTCTCGAACAGGGGGCCTCAATCAGCCCCAGCATTTT CASRSRTGGLNQPQHF
15 TRBD1 TRBJ1-4 TRBV24-1 few TGTGCCACCAGTGAACCCACAGGGGGTGATGAAAAACTGTTTTTT CATSEPTGGDEKLFF
16 . TRBJ2-1 TRBV6-6 . TGTGCCAGCAGCTTATTAGGATCGGGGGCCTACAATGAGCAGTTCTTC CASSLLGSGAYNEQFF
14 TRBD1 TRBJ1-4 TRBV29-1 few TGCAGCGTTGAAGTGGAGCGGACAGGTGAAAAACTGTTTTTT CSVEVERTGEKLFF
13 . TRBJ2-4 TRBV11-2 . TGTGCCAGCAGCCGGGTCGGGGCAAACATTCAGTACTTC CASSRVGANIQYF
14 . TRBJ1-5 TRBV19 . TGTGCCAGTAGCTGGGGGGGATTCAATCAGCCCCAGCATTTT CASSWGGFNQPQHF
17 TRBD1 TRBJ1-5 TRBV18 few TGTGCCAGCTCACCACCGGACAGGGGGACTCATAATCAGCCCCAGCATTTT CASSPPDRGTHNQPQHF
16 TRBD1 TRBJ1-2 TRBV29-1 . TGCAGCGTTGAGGGCGCCGACAGGGGGCAGGACTATGGCTACACCTTC CSVEGADRGQDYGYTF
15 TRBD1 TRBJ1-1 TRBV20-1 . TGCAGTGCTATAGGGACAGGACGAATGAACACTGAAGCTTTCTTT CSAIGTGRMNTEAFF
12 . TRBJ2-5 TRBV29-1 few TGCAGCGTTGTTAGGGGGGAGGAGACCCAGTACTTC CSVVRGEETQYF
15 . TRBJ2-5 TRBV15 . TGTGCCACCAGCAGACCGGGACCCGACTATGAGACCCAGTACTTC CATSRPGPDYETQYF
15 TRBD1 TRBJ2-3 TRBV10-3 few TGTGCCATCAGAGAGACAGGGGGAGGGCCAGATACGCAGTATTTT CAIRETGGGPDTQYF
19 TRBD2 TRBJ2-3 TRBV11-2 few TGTGCCAGCAGCGCAACTACCGGGACTAGCGGGAGTGGTTTAGATACGCAGTATTTT CASSATTGTSGSGLDTQYF
14 . TRBJ2-1 TRBV5-1 . TGCGCCAGCAGCCCTCCCACACCCTACAATGAGCAGTTCTTC CASSPPTPYNEQFF
19 . TRBJ2-6 TRBV5-1 . TGCGCCAGCAAATATTCACGGGACGGCGTTCTCTCTGGGGCCAACGTCCTGACTTTC CASKYSRDGVLSGANVLTF
14 . TRBJ1-1 TRBV18 many TGTGCCAGCTCACCGTTGGGGGCAAACACTGAAGCTTTCTTT CASSPLGANTEAFF
16 TRBD2 TRBJ2-3 TRBV7-8 few TGTGCCAGCAGTAGACGACTAGCCCCTTCCACAGATACGCAGTATTTT CASSRRLAPSTDTQYF
17 . TRBJ2-6 TRBV12-3/TRBV12-4 . TGTGCCAGCACCACCTTTCCGGGGCCCGGAGGGGCCAACGTCCTGACTTTC CASTTFPGPGGANVLTF
15 TRBD1 TRBJ2-6 TRBV4-1 many TGCGCCAGCAGACCCGACAGGGCTGGGGCCAACGTCCTGACTTTC CASRPDRAGANVLTF
13 TRBD1 TRBJ2-7 TRBV20-1 few TGCAGTGCTAGAGACCCGACAGGGTGGGAGCAGTACTTC CSARDPTGWEQYF
16 TRBD2 TRBJ2-7 TRBV5-1 few TGCGCCAGCGGCCTTGCGAGCGGGAGCCTCAGATACGAGCAGTACTTC CASGLASGSLRYEQYF
15 . TRBJ2-3 TRBV6-6 few TGTGCCAGCAGTTCCCCCGGGACTCACACAGATACGCAGTATTTT CASSSPGTHTDTQYF
16 . TRBJ1-4 TRBV6-5 . TGTGCCAGCAGTTACGCCCCTCGGACAGTGAGTGAAAAACTGTTTTTT CASSYAPRTVSEKLFF
15 . TRBJ2-3 TRBV12-5 few TGTGCTAGTGGGGGGGCGAAAGCCCGCACAGATACGCAGTATTTT CASGGAKARTDTQYF
15 TRBD1 TRBJ2-7 TRBV5-5 few TGTGCCAGCAGCTTCCAGGGGGAGATTCTCCACGAGCAGTACTTC CASSFQGEILHEQYF
14 . TRBJ2-5 TRBV18 few TGTGCCAGCTCACTGCCGACTAGGGGGAAGACCCAGTACTTC CASSLPTRGKTQYF
17 . TRBJ1-5 TRBV6-6 . TGTGCCAGCAGGGGGGGAACAGGCGGATATAGCAATCAGCCCCAGCATTTT CASRGGTGGYSNQPQHF